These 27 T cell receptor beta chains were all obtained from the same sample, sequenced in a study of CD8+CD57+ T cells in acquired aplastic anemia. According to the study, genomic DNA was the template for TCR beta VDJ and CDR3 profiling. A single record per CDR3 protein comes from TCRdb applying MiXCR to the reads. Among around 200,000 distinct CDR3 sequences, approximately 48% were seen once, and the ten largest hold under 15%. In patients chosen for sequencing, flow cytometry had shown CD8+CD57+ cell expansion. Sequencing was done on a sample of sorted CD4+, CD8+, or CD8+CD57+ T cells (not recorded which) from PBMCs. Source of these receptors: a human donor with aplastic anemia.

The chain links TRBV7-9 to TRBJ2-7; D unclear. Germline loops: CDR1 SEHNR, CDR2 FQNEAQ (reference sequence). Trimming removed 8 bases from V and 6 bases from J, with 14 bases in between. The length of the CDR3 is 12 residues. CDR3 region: CASGRPDSEQYF. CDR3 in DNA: TGTGCCAGCGGCCGGCCAGATTCCGAGCAGTACTTC.

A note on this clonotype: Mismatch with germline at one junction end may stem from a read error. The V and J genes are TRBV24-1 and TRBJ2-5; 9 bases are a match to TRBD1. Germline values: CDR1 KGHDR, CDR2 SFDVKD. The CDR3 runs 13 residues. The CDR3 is CATGTGLEETQHF. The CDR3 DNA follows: TGTGCCACCGGGACAGGGTTAGAAGAGACCCAGCACTTC.

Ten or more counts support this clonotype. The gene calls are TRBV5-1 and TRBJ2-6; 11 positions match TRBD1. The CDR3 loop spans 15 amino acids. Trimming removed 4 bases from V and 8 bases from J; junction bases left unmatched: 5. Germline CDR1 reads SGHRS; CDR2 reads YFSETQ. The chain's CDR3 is CASSPGTGGTNVLTF. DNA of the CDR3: TGCGCCAGCAGCCCCGGGACAGGGGGAACCAACGTCCTGACTTTC.

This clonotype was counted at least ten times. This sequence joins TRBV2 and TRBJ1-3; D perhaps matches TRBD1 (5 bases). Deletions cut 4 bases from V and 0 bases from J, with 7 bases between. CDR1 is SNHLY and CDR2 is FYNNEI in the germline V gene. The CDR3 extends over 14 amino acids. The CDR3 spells CASSGQPSGNTIYF. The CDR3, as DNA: TGTGCCAGCAGTGGACAGCCCTCTGGAAACACCATATATTTT.

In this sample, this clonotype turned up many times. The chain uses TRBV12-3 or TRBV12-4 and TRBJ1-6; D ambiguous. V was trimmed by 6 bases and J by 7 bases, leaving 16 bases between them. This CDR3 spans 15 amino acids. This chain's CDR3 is CASSAIRPGNSPLHF. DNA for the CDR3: TGTGCCAGCAGCGCCATACGACCTGGGAATTCACCCCTCCACTTT.

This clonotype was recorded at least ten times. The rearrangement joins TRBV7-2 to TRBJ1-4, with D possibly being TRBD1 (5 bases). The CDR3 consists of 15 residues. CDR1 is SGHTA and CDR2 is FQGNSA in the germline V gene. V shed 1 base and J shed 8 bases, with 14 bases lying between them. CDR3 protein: CASSLVTGSSEKLFF. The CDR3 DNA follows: TGTGCCAGCAGCTTAGTCACAGGCAGCTCGGAAAAACTGTTTTTT. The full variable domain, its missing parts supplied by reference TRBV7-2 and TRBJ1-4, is GAGVSQSPSNKVTEKGKDVELRCDPISGHTALYWYRQSLGQGLEFLIYFQGNSAPDKSGLPSDRFSAERTGGSVSTLTIQRTQQEDSAVYLCASSLVTGSSEKLFFGSGTQLSVL.

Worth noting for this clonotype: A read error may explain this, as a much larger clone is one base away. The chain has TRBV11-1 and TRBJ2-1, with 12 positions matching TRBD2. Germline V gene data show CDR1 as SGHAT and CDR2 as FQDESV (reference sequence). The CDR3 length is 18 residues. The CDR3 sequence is CASSPRGSTSGGYNEQIF. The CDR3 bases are TGTGCCAGCAGCCCCCGGGGATCGACTAGCGGGGGTTACAATGAGCAGATCTTC.

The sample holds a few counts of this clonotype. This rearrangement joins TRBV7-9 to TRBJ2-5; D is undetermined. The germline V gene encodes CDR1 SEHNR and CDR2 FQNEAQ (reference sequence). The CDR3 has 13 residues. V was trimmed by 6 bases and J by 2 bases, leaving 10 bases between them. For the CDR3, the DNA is TGTGCCAGCAGGTCGGCGGTGCAAGAGACCCAGTACTTC. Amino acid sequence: CASRSAVQETQYF.

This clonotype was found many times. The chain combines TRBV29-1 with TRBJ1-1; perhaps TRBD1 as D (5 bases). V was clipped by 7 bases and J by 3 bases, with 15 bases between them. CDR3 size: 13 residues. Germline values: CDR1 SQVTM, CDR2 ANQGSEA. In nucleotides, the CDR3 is TGCAGCGCCTCTGGGACGGATTACACTGAAGCTTTCTTT. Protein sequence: CSASGTDYTEAFF.

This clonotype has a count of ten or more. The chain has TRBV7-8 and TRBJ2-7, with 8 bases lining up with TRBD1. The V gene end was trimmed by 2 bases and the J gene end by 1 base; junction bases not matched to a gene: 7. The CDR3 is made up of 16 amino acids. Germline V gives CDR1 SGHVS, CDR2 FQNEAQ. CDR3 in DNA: TGTGCCAGCAGCTTAAAACCCAGGGGGCAGTCCTACGAGCAGTACTTC. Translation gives CASSLKPRGQSYEQYF.

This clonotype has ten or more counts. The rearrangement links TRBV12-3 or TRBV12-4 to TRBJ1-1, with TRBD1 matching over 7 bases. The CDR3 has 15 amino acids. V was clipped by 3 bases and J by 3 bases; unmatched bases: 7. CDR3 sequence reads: CASSLGRRGDTEAFF. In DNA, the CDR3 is TGTGCCAGCAGTTTGGGACGCAGGGGGGACACTGAAGCTTTCTTT.

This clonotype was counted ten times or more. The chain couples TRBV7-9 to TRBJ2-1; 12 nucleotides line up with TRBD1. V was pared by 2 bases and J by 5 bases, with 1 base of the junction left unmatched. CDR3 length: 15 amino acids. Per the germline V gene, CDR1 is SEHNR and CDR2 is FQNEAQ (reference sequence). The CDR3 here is CASSLRDRGHNEQFF. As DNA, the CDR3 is TGTGCCAGCAGCTTAAGGGACAGGGGGCACAATGAGCAGTTCTTC.

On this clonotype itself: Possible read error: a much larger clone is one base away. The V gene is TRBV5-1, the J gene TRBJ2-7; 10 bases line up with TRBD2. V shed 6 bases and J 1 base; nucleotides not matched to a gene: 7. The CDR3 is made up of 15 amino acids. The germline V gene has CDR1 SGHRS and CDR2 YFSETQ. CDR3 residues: CASNSQAGGSYEQYF. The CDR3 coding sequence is TGCGCCAGCAACTCCCAAGCGGGGGGGTCCTACGAGCAGTACTTC. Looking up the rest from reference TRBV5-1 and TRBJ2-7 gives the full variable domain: KAGVTQTPRYLIKTRGQQVTLSCSPISGHRSVSWYQQTPGQGLQFLFEYFSETQRNKGNFPGRFSGRQFSNSRSEMNVSTLELGDSALYLCASNSQAGGSYEQYFGPGTRLTVT.

The CDR3 coding sequence is TGCAGCGTTGAAGGGACGGGATCGTTTGTCTACACCTTC. Its protein product is CSVEGTGSFVYTF. The chain is built from TRBV29-1 and TRBJ1-2; D remains unclear. Germline values: CDR1 SQVTM, CDR2 ANQGSEA. The CDR3 covers 13 residues. Deletions cut 1 base from V and 10 bases from J, with 16 bases between.

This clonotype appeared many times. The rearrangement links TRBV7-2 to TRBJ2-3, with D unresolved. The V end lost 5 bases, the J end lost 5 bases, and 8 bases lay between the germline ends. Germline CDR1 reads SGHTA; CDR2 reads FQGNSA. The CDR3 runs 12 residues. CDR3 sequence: CASSATRDTQYF. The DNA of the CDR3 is TGTGCCAGCAGCGCGACTCGAGATACGCAGTATTTT.

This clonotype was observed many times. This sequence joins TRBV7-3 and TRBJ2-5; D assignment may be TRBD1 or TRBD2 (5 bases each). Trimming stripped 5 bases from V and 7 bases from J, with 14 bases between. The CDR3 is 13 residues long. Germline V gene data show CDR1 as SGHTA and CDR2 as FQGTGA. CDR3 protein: CASSPGATGTQYF. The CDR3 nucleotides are TGTGCCAGCAGCCCCGGGGCTACGGGGACCCAGTACTTC. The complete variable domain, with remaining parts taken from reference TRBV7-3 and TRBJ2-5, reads GAGVSQTPSNKVTEKGKYVELRCDPISGHTALYWYRQSLGQGPEFLIYFQGTGAADDSGLPNDRFFAVRPEGSVSTLKIQRTERGDSAVYLCASSPGATGTQYFGPGTRLLVL.

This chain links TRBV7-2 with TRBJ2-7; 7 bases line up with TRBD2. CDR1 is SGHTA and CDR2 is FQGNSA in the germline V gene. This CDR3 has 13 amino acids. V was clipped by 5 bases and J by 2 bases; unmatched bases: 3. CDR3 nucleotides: TGTGCCAGCAGCGCCGGGGGGACCTACGAGCAGTACTTC. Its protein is CASSAGGTYEQYF.

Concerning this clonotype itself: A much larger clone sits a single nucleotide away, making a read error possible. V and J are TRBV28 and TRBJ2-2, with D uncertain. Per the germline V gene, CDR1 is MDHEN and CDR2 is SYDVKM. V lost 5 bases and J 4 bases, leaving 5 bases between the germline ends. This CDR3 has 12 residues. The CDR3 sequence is CASSNRTGELFF. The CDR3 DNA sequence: TGTGCCAGCAGTAACCGCACCGGGGAGCTGTTTTTT.

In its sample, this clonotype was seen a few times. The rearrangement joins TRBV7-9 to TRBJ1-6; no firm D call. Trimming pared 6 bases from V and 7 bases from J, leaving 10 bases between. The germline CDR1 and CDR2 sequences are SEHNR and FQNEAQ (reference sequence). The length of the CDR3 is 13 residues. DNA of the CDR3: TGTGCCAGCAGGGAGGTCTCGAATTCACCCCTCCACTTT. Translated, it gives CASREVSNSPLHF.

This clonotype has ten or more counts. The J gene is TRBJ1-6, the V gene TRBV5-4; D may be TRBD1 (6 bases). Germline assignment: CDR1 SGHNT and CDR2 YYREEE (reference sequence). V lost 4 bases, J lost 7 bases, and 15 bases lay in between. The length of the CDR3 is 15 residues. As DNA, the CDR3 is TGTGCCAGCAGCCCCGGGGGCATTTACAATTCACCCCTCCACTTT. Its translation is CASSPGGIYNSPLHF.

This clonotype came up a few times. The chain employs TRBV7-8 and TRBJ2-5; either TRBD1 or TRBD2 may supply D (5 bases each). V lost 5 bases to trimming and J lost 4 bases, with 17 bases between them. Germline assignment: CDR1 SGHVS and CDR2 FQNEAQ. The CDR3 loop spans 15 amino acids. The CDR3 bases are TGTGCCAGCAGCGGGGGTCTGGGAATGGCAGAGACCCAGTACTTC. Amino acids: CASSGGLGMAETQYF. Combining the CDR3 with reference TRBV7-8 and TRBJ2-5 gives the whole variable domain GAGVSQSPRYKVAKRGQDVALRCDPISGHVSLFWYQQALGQGPEFLTYFQNEAQLDKSGLPSDRFFAERPEGSVSTLKIQRTQQEDSAVYLCASSGGLGMAETQYFGPGTRLLVL.

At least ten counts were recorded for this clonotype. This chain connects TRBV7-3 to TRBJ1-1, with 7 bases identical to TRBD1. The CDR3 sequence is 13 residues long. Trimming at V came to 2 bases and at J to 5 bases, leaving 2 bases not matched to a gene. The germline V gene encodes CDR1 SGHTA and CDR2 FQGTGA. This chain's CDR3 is CASSLSGQTEAFF. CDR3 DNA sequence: TGTGCCAGCAGCTTATCGGGACAGACTGAAGCTTTCTTT. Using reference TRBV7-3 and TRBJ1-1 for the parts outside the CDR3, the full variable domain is GAGVSQTPSNKVTEKGKYVELRCDPISGHTALYWYRQSLGQGPEFLIYFQGTGAADDSGLPNDRFFAVRPEGSVSTLKIQRTERGDSAVYLCASSLSGQTEAFFGQGTRLTVV.

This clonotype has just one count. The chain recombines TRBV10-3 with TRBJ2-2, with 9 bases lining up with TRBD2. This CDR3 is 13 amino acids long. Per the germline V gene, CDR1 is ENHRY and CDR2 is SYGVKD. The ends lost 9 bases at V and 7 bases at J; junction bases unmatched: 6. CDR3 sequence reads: CAMKTSGRGELFF. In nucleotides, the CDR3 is TGTGCCATGAAGACTAGCGGACGCGGGGAGCTGTTTTTT.

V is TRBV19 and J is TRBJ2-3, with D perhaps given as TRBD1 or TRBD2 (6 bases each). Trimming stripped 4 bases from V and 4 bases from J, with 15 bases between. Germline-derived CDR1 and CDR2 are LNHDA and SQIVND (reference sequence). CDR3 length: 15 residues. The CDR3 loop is CASSSRGRGADTQYF. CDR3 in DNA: TGTGCCAGTAGTAGTAGGGGAAGGGGGGCAGATACGCAGTATTTT.

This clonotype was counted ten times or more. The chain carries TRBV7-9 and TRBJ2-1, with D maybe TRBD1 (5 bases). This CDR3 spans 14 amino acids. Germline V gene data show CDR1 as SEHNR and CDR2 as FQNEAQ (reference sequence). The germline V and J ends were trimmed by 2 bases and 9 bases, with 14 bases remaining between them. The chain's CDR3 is CASSLTSDMVEQFF. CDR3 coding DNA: TGTGCCAGCAGCTTAACATCGGACATGGTTGAGCAGTTCTTC.

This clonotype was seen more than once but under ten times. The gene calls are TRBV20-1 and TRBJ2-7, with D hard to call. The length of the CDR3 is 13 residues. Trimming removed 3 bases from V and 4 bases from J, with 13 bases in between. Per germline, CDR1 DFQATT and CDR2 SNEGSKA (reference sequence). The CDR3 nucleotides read TGCAGTGCTAGGGTCAGAAGCTTGTACGAGCAGTACTTC. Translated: CSARVRSLYEQYF.

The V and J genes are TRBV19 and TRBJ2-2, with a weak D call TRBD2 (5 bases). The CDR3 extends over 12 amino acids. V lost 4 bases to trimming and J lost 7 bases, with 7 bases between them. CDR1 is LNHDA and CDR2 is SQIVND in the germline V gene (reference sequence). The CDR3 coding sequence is TGTGCCAGTAGTAAGAGGGTCGGGGAGCTGTTTTTT. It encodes CASSKRVGELFF.